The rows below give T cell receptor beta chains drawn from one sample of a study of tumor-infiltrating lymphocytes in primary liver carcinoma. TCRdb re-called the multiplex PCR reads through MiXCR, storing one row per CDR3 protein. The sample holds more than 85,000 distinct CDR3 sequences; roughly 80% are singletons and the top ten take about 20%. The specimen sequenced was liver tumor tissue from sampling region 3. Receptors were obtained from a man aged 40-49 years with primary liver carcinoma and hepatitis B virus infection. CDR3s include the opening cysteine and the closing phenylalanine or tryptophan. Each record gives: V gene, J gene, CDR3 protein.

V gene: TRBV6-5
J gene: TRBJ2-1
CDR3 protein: CVSSFGPYYEQFF

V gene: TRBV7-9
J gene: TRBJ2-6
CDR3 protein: CANSLSFGQGFSGEANVLTF

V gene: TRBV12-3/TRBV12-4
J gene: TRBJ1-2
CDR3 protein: CASSPPGQGSGYTF

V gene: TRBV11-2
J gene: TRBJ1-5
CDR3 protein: CASSLVGIAGNNQPQHF

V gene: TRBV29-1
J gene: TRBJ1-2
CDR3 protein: CRVKFEQTIYGYTF

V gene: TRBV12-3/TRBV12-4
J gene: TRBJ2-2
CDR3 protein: CLSSGRVAGYTGELFF

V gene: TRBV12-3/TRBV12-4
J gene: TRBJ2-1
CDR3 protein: CASIMGQGDVNEQSF

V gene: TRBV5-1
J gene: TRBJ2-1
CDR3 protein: CASNLVGEPYNELFF

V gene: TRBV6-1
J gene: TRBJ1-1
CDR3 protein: CASSEAVHANAEAFF

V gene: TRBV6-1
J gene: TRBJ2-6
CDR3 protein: CASTHRGQGIGGVNVLTF

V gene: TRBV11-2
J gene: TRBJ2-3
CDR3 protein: CARSSGLAGVMDTQYF

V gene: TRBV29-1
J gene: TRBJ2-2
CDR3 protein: CSVGVSAANTGELLF

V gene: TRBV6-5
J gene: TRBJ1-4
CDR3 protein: CASSCGWTNEKLFF

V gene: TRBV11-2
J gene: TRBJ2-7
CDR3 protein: CASSPGWGRATYEQYF

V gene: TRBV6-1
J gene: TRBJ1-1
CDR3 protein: CAGSEARSQAFF

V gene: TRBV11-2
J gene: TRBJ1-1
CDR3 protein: CAGRRGQNTEAFF

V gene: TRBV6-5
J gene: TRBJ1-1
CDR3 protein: CASSMTGETEALF

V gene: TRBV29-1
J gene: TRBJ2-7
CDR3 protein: CSVPDRVDRVEQYF

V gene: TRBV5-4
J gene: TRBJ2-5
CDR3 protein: CVSSTSDPQETQYF

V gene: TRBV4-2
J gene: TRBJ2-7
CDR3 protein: CASSQTRYYELYF

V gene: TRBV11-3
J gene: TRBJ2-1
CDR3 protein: CASNLGVSNNEEFF

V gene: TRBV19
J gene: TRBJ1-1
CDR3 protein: CASSIVAANTVAFF

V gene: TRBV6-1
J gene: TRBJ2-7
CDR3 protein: CVSSRLYEQYF

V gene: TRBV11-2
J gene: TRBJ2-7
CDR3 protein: CASSAGGHEQYF

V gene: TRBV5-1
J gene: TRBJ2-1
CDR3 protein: CASSHGLEAGYYFF

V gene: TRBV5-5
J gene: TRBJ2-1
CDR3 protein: CASSPGQGNHNEQFF